This T cell receptor (beta chain) stems from a study of blood T cell repertoires in COVID-19. Study as a whole: Whether acute or convalescent, the COVID-19 samples came from the United States, Italy and Spain. In each case, the material was cDNA or gDNA derived from T cells, B-cell-depleted T cells, or PBMCs.

Authors' data handling: Estimated nucleated cell counts came from reference gene primer amplification. TCRdb's copy holds only in-frame clones and misses some; the assay was immunoSEQ multiplex PCR. V, J and clone size derive from that table, while D and trimming were established from the DNA sequence. The data show 200,000 to 250,000 clones, 83% seen once. V was shortened by 1 base and J by 8 bases, with 9 bases between the two germline ends. The germline gives CDR1 LGHNA, CDR2 YSLEER. There are 13 residues in the CDR3. Sequencing was done on a sample of peripheral blood. The rearrangement uses TRBV4-3 and TRBJ1-5; D gene ambiguous. This receptor was taken from a woman under 40 with COVID-19, enrolled during active disease. The CDR3 DNA follows: TGCGCCAGCAGCCAAGCCCGTCTTGAGCCCCAGCATTTT. As protein: CASSQARLEPQHF.